This TCR beta chain was profiled in a study of T-cell memory formation after mild COVID-19 (dated by TCRdb to about 2021). The study in broad terms: TCR sequence clusters from the two donors were found to be largely donor specific. The cohort was made up of two young adult volunteers, one female and one male, who were previously healthy. In two donors, T-cell clones that expanded and contracted after mild COVID-19 were followed by sequencing TCRalpha and TCRbeta repertoires longitudinally.

Reading from cysteine to phenylalanine, the CDR3 counts 16 amino acids. Only the CDR3 region is kept as DNA, spanning 48 bases read in frame from base 1. Germline trimming amounts to 5 bases on V and 5 bases on J, with 10 as the count of junction bases outside the gene matches. The germline V gene (reference sequence) gives CDR1 as MNHEY and CDR2 as SMNVEV. PBMCs were isolated by Ficoll-Paque density gradient centrifugation. Points on this clonotype: No cognate antigen has been identified for it. The sample holds no much larger clone one base away, and base qualities are not on file.

What the work shows at the level of the full study, not this receptor alone: Only a couple of mild cases were covered by the study, and larger cohorts that include severe cases with pre-infection samples were considered necessary. From day 15 to 85, contracting clones showed balanced CD4/CD8 phenotypes, whereas a second wave of clones that expanded from day 15 to 37 leaned towards CD4+. Contracting CD4+ clones turned up mainly in the CM and EM memory subsets, whereas EMRA was where CD8+ clones were enriched. SARS-CoV-2 specificity was not confirmed for the second-wave clones peaking on day 37. The detection of some responding clones in pre-infection memory suggests that pre-existing cross-reactive memory T cells joined the SARS-CoV-2 response.

The data were produced on an Illumina NovaSeq 6000. cDNA libraries for TCRalpha and TCRbeta were prepared by 5'RACE using constant-segment primers, with sample barcodes and unique molecular identifiers added. RNA was extracted from every sample with Trizol reagent. The libraries were amplified in two PCR steps, and the second step added a second sample barcode and Illumina TruSeq adapters. Sequencing of the libraries was done on an Illumina NovaSeq, producing 2 x 150 bp paired-end reads. Per the source publication's procedure: With migec v1.2.7, reads were demultiplexed and then collapsed into UMI-guided consensus sequences. Using mixcr v2.1.11, the UMI consensuses were aligned to TRA and TRB V and J templates and assembled into clonotypes. A clonotype was counted as expanded or contracted only when both edgeR and NoisET called the clonotype significant, with the noise models trained on biological replicates. For edgeR calls, the cutoffs were a false discovery rate-adjusted p below 0.01 and a log2 fold-change threshold of 1. As an exploratory analysis of dynamics, PCA with hierarchical clustering was applied to max-normalized trajectories of the 1000 most abundant clonotypes. The CD4 or CD8 phenotype of responding clones was assigned using the separately sequenced CD4+ and CD8+ repertoires. The public reads were reprocessed in TCRdb via fastp at Q25 and MiXCR, keeping in-frame beta chains. Each record represents a unique CDR3 protein, reported with the most common genes and DNA among its rows. The V and J calls and clone size come from TCRdb's table, not from the authors' own analysis. Recorded for this sample are around 260,000 distinct CDR3 sequences; around 15% of them occurred a single time. The top ten hold 20% to 25% of the sample.

The chain uses TRBV27 and TRBJ1-5; 9 bases in the middle match TRBD1. Sequenced input: PBMCs or a T cell subset sorted from them (not recorded which). This TCR derives from a man younger than 30 who had mild COVID-19 (a few samples of this study predate the infection). The sample titles of this study are shuffled in the database, so cell type and time point are left out; the donor was told from shared clones. The CDR3 protein is CASSGNRGLGDQPQHF. DNA sequence: TGTGCCAGCAGTGGAAACAGGGGGCTCGGGGATCAGCCCCAGCATTTT.